The 22 T cell receptor beta chains below were found in one sample sequenced in a study of long-term antiretroviral therapy in people with HIV (dated 2022 in TCRdb). The immunoSEQ hsTCRB v3.0 assay was used at survey level resolution to sequence the TRB variable region. The source is immuneACCESS, and TCRdb retained only in-frame sequences with V and J called. Part of the clones is not carried over; for the studies checked, unresolved V genes explain less than half of this, and the remainder is unexplained. This sample comprises about 28,000 clones, approximately 86% of them detected only once. About 5% of the sample comes from the top ten. The source material was unsorted PBMCs, sampled 0.8 years after starting antiretroviral therapy. Every receptor here comes from a woman in her 30s with HIV.

The chain uses TRBV4-1 and TRBJ2-2, with 7 bases fitting TRBD2. The CDR3 is 17 residues long. Trimming at V came to 0 bases and at J to 1 base, leaving 5 bases not matched to a gene. Germline assignment: CDR1 MGHRA and CDR2 YSYEKL. CDR3 DNA: TGCGCCAGCAGCCAAGAATCAGTAGCGGGGAACACCGGGGAGCTGTTTTTT. The encoded protein is CASSQESVAGNTGELFF.

The V gene is TRBV30, the J gene TRBJ1-5; D perhaps matches TRBD1 (5 bases). Per germline, CDR1 GTSNPN and CDR2 SVGIG (reference sequence). The CDR3 sequence is 12 residues long. V dropped 3 bases and J dropped 4 bases, with 7 bases sitting between them. CDR3 loop: CAWSQGNQPQHF. The CDR3 region has the DNA TGTGCCTGGAGCCAGGGAAATCAGCCCCAGCATTTT.

The rearrangement links TRBV11-2 to TRBJ2-3; 7 positions match TRBD2. Germline V lookup: CDR1 SGHAT, CDR2 FQNNGV. The CDR3 consists of 15 residues. J was trimmed by 4 bases and V by 1 base; bases with no gene match: 5. CDR3 region: CASSLVGGGADTQYF. The CDR3 DNA reads as TGTGCCAGCAGCTTAGTGGGGGGGGGAGCAGATACGCAGTATTTT.

The chain carries TRBV4-1 and TRBJ1-4; D uncertain. Germline-derived CDR1 and CDR2 are MGHRA and YSYEKL. The ends were cut back, 1 base at V and 3 bases at J, with 9 bases in the middle. CDR3 length equals 15 residues. The CDR3 loop is CASSQAGFANEKLFF. The CDR3 bases are TGCGCCAGCAGCCAAGCGGGGTTCGCTAATGAAAAACTGTTTTTT.

The rearrangement joins TRBV7-6 to TRBJ1-6; D is perhaps TRBD1 (6 bases). V gave up 5 bases and J gave up 7 bases, with 24 bases separating them. From germline, CDR1 is SGHVS and CDR2 FNYEAQ. CDR3 length equals 18 residues. The CDR3: CASSTYPLTQGWNSPLHF. CDR3 DNA: TGTGCCAGCAGCACCTACCCCCTCACACAGGGATGGAATTCACCCCTCCACTTT.

The chain is built from TRBV2 and TRBJ2-1; TRBD2 agrees at 12 bases. This CDR3 comprises 15 residues. The V gene end was trimmed by 5 bases and the J gene end by 10 bases; junction bases not matched to a gene: 9. Germline CDR1 SNHLY, CDR2 FYNNEI. This CDR3 is CASSRLAGVRGEQFF. In DNA, the CDR3 is TGTGCCAGCAGTAGACTAGCGGGGGTAAGAGGGGAGCAGTTCTTC. The entire variable domain, with the rest obtained from reference TRBV2 and TRBJ2-1, is as follows: EPEVTQTPSHQVTQMGQEVILRCVPISNHLYFYWYRQILGQKVEFLVSFYNNEISEKSEIFDDQFSVERPDGSNFTLKIRSTKLEDSAMYFCASSRLAGVRGEQFFGPGTRLTVL.

The chain links TRBV13 to TRBJ2-2; weak D call: TRBD1 (5 bases). V lost 1 base and J 6 bases, leaving 9 bases between the germline ends. The CDR3 runs 14 residues. Germline values: CDR1 PRHDT, CDR2 FYEKMQ (reference sequence). CDR3 DNA sequence: TGTGCCAGCAGCTTAGCTACCAGGGCCGGGGAGCTGTTTTTT. Protein sequence: CASSLATRAGELFF.

The chain is built from TRBV5-1 and TRBJ1-4; D uncertain. The V and J ends lost 0 bases and 3 bases respectively, with 6 bases between them. Germline CDR1 reads SGHRS; CDR2 reads YFSETQ. The CDR3 length is 14 residues. CDR3: CASSLGTANEKLFF. DNA for the CDR3: TGCGCCAGCAGCTTGGGAACAGCTAATGAAAAACTGTTTTTT.

The table lists this clone with a few counts. The rearrangement links TRBV6-1 to TRBJ1-5; no clear D. The CDR3 length is 13 residues. Germline lookup yields CDR1 MNHNS and CDR2 SASEGT. Trimming left V 4 bases short and J 4 bases short, with 8 bases between. DNA for the CDR3: TGTGCCAGCAGTGCGTGGGAGAATCAGCCCCAGCATTTT. Its protein is CASSAWENQPQHF.

The chain has TRBV18 and TRBJ1-1; D call uncertain. V lost 3 bases, J lost 1 base, and 6 bases lay in between. The length of the CDR3 is 13 residues. CDR1 and CDR2 from the germline V gene are KGHSH and LQKENI. CDR3 sequence: CASSPQENTEAFF. The CDR3 DNA reads TGTGCCAGCTCACCTCAAGAGAACACTGAAGCTTTCTTT.

The chain joins TRBV5-4 to TRBJ2-1, with D hard to call. Trimming took off 1 base at V and 0 bases at J, with 8 bases between the two ends. This CDR3 is built from 15 residues. The germline gives CDR1 SGHNT, CDR2 YYREEE (reference sequence). The CDR3 coding sequence is TGTGCCAGCAGCTTGAAGGAGCCCTCCTACAATGAGCAGTTCTTC. Amino acids: CASSLKEPSYNEQFF.

In its sample, this clone was seen a few times. The chain combines TRBV5-1 with TRBJ2-7; D is uncertain. Per germline, CDR1 SGHRS and CDR2 YFSETQ. Trimming removed 2 bases from V and 5 bases from J, with 17 bases in between. This CDR3 comprises 15 residues. Here the CDR3 reads CASSLTSRNNDEQYV. CDR3 coding DNA: TGCGCCAGCAGCTTAACGAGTAGGAACAATGACGAGCAGTACGTC.

CDR3 protein: CASIRLAGAPDTQYF. As DNA, the CDR3 is TGTGCCAGCATAAGACTAGCGGGGGCGCCAGATACGCAGTATTTT. The chain employs TRBV6-1 and TRBJ2-3; TRBD2 matches 12 bases. Germline values: CDR1 MNHNS, CDR2 SASEGT. CDR3 length equals 15 residues. V gave up 7 bases and J gave up 4 bases; unmatched junction bases: 6.

The chain's CDR3 is CASSLGGGGYQKLFF. The CDR3, as DNA: TGCGCCAGCAGCTTGGGAGGAGGGGGCTATCAAAAACTGTTTTTT. The V gene is TRBV5-1, the J gene TRBJ1-4, with 7 bases identical to TRBD1. The V and J ends lost 0 bases and 9 bases, in that order; junction bases with no gene match: 8. The length of the CDR3 is 15 residues. Germline loops: CDR1 SGHRS, CDR2 YFSETQ.

This clone has just one count. The gene calls are TRBV4-2 and TRBJ1-1; D possibly corresponds to TRBD1 (6 bases). Germline assignment: CDR1 LGHNA and CDR2 YNFKEQ. There are 14 residues in the CDR3. Trimming cost V 3 bases and J 4 bases, with 12 bases left between them. CDR3 DNA sequence: TGTGCCAGCAGCCAGCACACAGGGCCCACTGAAGCTTTCTTT. It is translated as CASSQHTGPTEAFF.

J is TRBJ1-4 and V is TRBV6-6, with D unresolved. V was cut by 5 bases and J by 2 bases, with 12 bases left in between. The CDR3 loop spans 15 amino acids. CDR1 is MNHNY and CDR2 is SVGAGI in the germline V gene (reference sequence). The CDR3 DNA is TGTGCCAGCAGTGCAAGTTCCCGGACTAATGAAAAACTGTTTTTT. It translates to CASSASSRTNEKLFF.

This rearrangement joins TRBV27 to TRBJ1-1, with unresolved D. Germline CDR1 is MNHEY and CDR2 is SMNVEV (reference sequence). V was shortened by 6 bases and J by 2 bases, with 16 bases between the two germline ends. The CDR3 is 15 residues long. In DNA form, the CDR3 reads TGTGCCAGCAGGAAGGGCCCGACCCCCAACACTGAAGCTTTCTTT. Translation: CASRKGPTPNTEAFF.

The count of this clone is one. The V call is TRBV27, the J call TRBJ2-1; 12 bases map to TRBD2. Germline V gene sequence: CDR1 MNHEY, CDR2 SMNVEV (reference sequence). This CDR3 is 16 amino acids long. The V segment lost 5 bases and the J segment 6 bases; nucleotides outside the gene matches: 8. The CDR3 bases are TGTGCCAGCAGTCCATCGGGACTAGCGGGCCGCAATGAGCAGTTCTTC. It encodes CASSPSGLAGRNEQFF.

The V and J genes are TRBV30 and TRBJ1-1; possible D gene TRBD1, 5 bases. CDR1 and CDR2 (germline): GTSNPN, SVGIG (reference sequence). The CDR3 length is 14 residues. V was trimmed by 4 bases and J by 5 bases, leaving 17 bases between them. In nucleotides, the CDR3 is TGTGCCTGGACTGGGGCCTCAACAAGTACTGAAGCTTTCTTT. Protein product: CAWTGASTSTEAFF.

This rearrangement joins TRBV27 to TRBJ1-1; possibly TRBD1 for D (5 bases). Germline lookup yields CDR1 MNHEY and CDR2 SMNVEV (reference sequence). Deletions cut 0 bases from V and 7 bases from J, with 9 bases between. This CDR3 region has 13 residues. Written as DNA, the CDR3 is TGTGCCAGCAGTTTATCGGGACGTGTTGAAGCTTTCTTT. Protein sequence: CASSLSGRVEAFF.

The gene calls are TRBV6-5 and TRBJ1-1, with a tentative D call TRBD1 (5 bases). Germline V lookup: CDR1 MNHEY, CDR2 SVGAGI. V gave up 0 bases and J gave up 5 bases, with 7 bases separating them. The CDR3 runs 13 residues. As DNA, the CDR3 is TGTGCCAGCAGTTACTCGGGGGAGACTGAAGCTTTCTTT. This gives the protein CASSYSGETEAFF.

The rearrangement links TRBV6-5 to TRBJ2-3; the D is unclear. Trimming took off 8 bases at V and 5 bases at J, with 8 bases between the two ends. The CDR3 runs to 11 residues. Per germline, CDR1 MNHEY and CDR2 SVGAGI. This chain's CDR3 is CASQTRDTQYF. The CDR3, as DNA: TGTGCCAGCCAGACACGAGATACGCAGTATTTT.